This entry lists 19 T cell receptor beta chains sequenced from one sample in a study of cytomegalovirus exposure and HLA in healthy donors. TCRdb's table, derived via immunoSEQ multiplex PCR, lists solely in-frame clones and lacks some. The sample has approximately 270,000 clones, roughly 87% seen once; the top ten hold around 12%. Sequencing input: PBMCs. These TCRs come from a man aged 18 to 35 in good health and CMV-seropositive.

This chain connects TRBV5-4 to TRBJ1-1, with unresolved D. Germline assignment: CDR1 SGHNT and CDR2 YYREEE (reference sequence). Trimming took off 0 bases at V and 3 bases at J, with 9 bases between the two ends. CDR3 length: 14 residues. DNA for the CDR3: TGTGCCAGCAGCTTGGCCGAGGGTTACACTGAAGCTTTCTTT. As protein: CASSLAEGYTEAFF.

This chain's CDR3 is CSVVVGGREQYF. Written as DNA, the CDR3 is TGCAGCGTTGTTGTTGGGGGACGCGAGCAGTACTTC. The chain joins TRBV29-1 to TRBJ2-7; perhaps D is TRBD1 or TRBD2 (5 bases each). The ends were cut back, 4 bases at V and 6 bases at J, with 13 bases in the middle. CDR1 SQVTM and CDR2 ANQGSEA come from the germline V gene. The CDR3 runs 12 residues.

This chain joins TRBV6-6 and TRBJ2-2; D is uncertain. The length of the CDR3 is 13 residues. Germline loops: CDR1 MNHNY, CDR2 SVGAGI (reference sequence). The germline V and J ends were trimmed by 6 bases and 6 bases, with 11 bases remaining between them. DNA for the CDR3: TGTGCCAGCAGCGCGATTGGAGCCGGGGAGCTGTTTTTT. It specifies CASSAIGAGELFF.

The J gene is TRBJ2-3, the V gene TRBV6-5; 8 bases align to TRBD2. This CDR3 contains 15 residues. CDR1 and CDR2 from the germline V gene are MNHEY and SVGAGI. V shed 6 bases, J shed 2 bases, and the junction held 7 bases outside the gene matches. The CDR3 DNA follows: TGTGCCAGCAGGAGAACTAGCGGATACACAGATACGCAGTATTTT. It yields the protein CASRRTSGYTDTQYF.

The chain has TRBV28 and TRBJ2-7, with 7 bases that match TRBD1. V shed 6 bases, J shed 6 bases, and the junction held 14 bases outside the gene matches. Germline CDR1 is MDHEN and CDR2 is SYDVKM. The CDR3 sequence is 15 residues long. The CDR3 reads CASRLTPGTVGEQYF. The CDR3 bases are TGTGCCAGCAGACTAACCCCCGGGACAGTAGGCGAGCAGTACTTC.

The rearrangement uses TRBV18 and TRBJ2-2; D unclear. Germline CDR1 and CDR2: KGHSH and LQKENI. There are 14 residues in the CDR3. V was cut by 3 bases and J by 6 bases, with 11 bases left in between. This CDR3 is CASSPDPVAGELFF. For the CDR3, the DNA is TGTGCCAGCTCACCGGATCCGGTCGCCGGGGAGCTGTTTTTT.

The chain is built from TRBV28 and TRBJ2-1; no definite D call. Trimming left V 6 bases short and J 3 bases short, with 12 bases between. The CDR3 extends over 14 amino acids. Germline values: CDR1 MDHEN, CDR2 SYDVKM. The CDR3, as DNA: TGTGCCAGCAGAACCGGTGCGCACTACAATGAGCAGTTCTTC. Its translation is CASRTGAHYNEQFF. The variable domain in full, with the rest retrieved from reference TRBV28 and TRBJ2-1, is DVKVTQSSRYLVKRTGEKVFLECVQDMDHENMFWYRQDPGLGLRLIYFSYDVKMKEKGDIPEGYSVSREKKERFSLILESASTNQTSMYLCASRTGAHYNEQFFGPGTRLTVL.

The chain is built from TRBV10-3 and TRBJ2-5; the D is unclear. Between the trimmed V and J ends, which lost 2 bases and 2 bases, there was a span of 6 bases. The CDR3 totals 13 residues. Germline V gene data show CDR1 as ENHRY and CDR2 as SYGVKD. The CDR3 nucleotides read TGTGCCATCAGTGAGAGGATTCAAGAGACCCAGTACTTC. Translated: CAISERIQETQYF.

V usage is TRBV2 and J usage is TRBJ2-1, with D perhaps matching TRBD2 (6 bases). The CDR3 length is 15 residues. The V end was cut by 4 bases, the J end by 3 bases, with 13 bases between. CDR1 and CDR2 (germline): SNHLY, FYNNEI. CDR3 loop: CASSGRGAGYNEQFF. The CDR3 DNA sequence: TGTGCCAGCAGTGGGCGCGGAGCGGGCTACAATGAGCAGTTCTTC.

In DNA form, the CDR3 reads TGTGCCAGCACCCCGACTAGCGGGATGGTTTACGAGCAGTACTTC. This translates into CASTPTSGMVYEQYF. The V gene is TRBV6-5, the J gene TRBJ2-7, with TRBD2 matching over 11 bases. Germline CDR1 reads MNHEY; CDR2 reads SVGAGI. The V segment lost 7 bases and the J segment 4 bases; nucleotides outside the gene matches: 9. The CDR3 totals 15 residues.

The V and J genes are TRBV7-8 and TRBJ2-3, with TRBD1 as a possible D gene (6 bases). The germline V and J ends were trimmed by 3 bases and 2 bases, with 9 bases remaining between them. From germline, CDR1 is SGHVS and CDR2 FQNEAQ. The CDR3 consists of 14 residues. As DNA, the CDR3 is TGTGCCAGCAGCTTGAACAGGGACACAGATACGCAGTATTTT. It yields the protein CASSLNRDTDTQYF.

The chain has TRBV5-1 and TRBJ2-1; 9 nucleotides align to TRBD1. The length of the CDR3 is 18 residues. Germline V gene sequence: CDR1 SGHRS, CDR2 YFSETQ. V lost 0 bases, J lost 3 bases, and 10 bases stayed unmatched. This chain's CDR3 is CASSLGPIGQGNYNEQFF. CDR3 coding DNA: TGCGCCAGCAGCTTGGGGCCGATAGGACAGGGGAACTACAATGAGCAGTTCTTC.

The chain uses TRBV7-2 and TRBJ2-7; perhaps D is TRBD1 or TRBD2 (6 bases each). The CDR3 runs 15 residues. Germline V gene lookup returns CDR1 SGHTA and CDR2 FQGNSA. Trimming stripped 0 bases from V and 3 bases from J, with 12 bases between. The DNA of the CDR3 is TGTGCCAGCAGCTTAGCAGGGGGGCCCTACTACGAGCAGTACTTC. This encodes CASSLAGGPYYEQYF.

The chain uses TRBV7-9 and TRBJ1-5; weak D call: TRBD1 (5 bases). V was trimmed by 5 bases and J by 3 bases, leaving 14 bases between them. Germline V lookup: CDR1 SEHNR, CDR2 FQNEAQ (reference sequence). The CDR3 has 15 amino acids. The CDR3 coding sequence is TGTGCCAGCAGCCCCGGGCAGGGCTTCAATCAGCCCCAGCATTTT. As protein: CASSPGQGFNQPQHF.

The chain couples TRBV5-1 to TRBJ2-1; TRBD1 matches 7 bases. The CDR3 covers 15 residues. Trimming took 5 bases from V and 3 from J; bases not matched to a gene: 8. Germline CDR1 is SGHRS and CDR2 is YFSETQ. The CDR3 coding sequence is TGCGCCAGCAGTGACCCAGGGGGAGACTACAATGAGCAGTTCTTC. This translates into CASSDPGGDYNEQFF. The full variable domain, with the rest looked up from reference TRBV5-1 and TRBJ2-1, is KAGVTQTPRYLIKTRGQQVTLSCSPISGHRSVSWYQQTPGQGLQFLFEYFSETQRNKGNFPGRFSGRQFSNSRSEMNVSTLELGDSALYLCASSDPGGDYNEQFFGPGTRLTVL.

The CDR3 coding sequence is TGTGCCAGCAGTTCCCCCCCCGGGACTAGCGGGAGGCCCTACGAGCAGTACTTC. It encodes CASSSPPGTSGRPYEQYF. V and J are TRBV28 and TRBJ2-7, with 15 bases fitting TRBD2. After removal of 4 bases from V and 2 bases from J, the junction contained 9 bases not matched to a gene. Germline CDR1 reads MDHEN; CDR2 reads SYDVKM. The CDR3 is 18 amino acids.

V and J are TRBV4-1 and TRBJ2-1, with D unresolved. V was cut by 4 bases and J by 2 bases, with 12 bases left in between. In germline, CDR1 is MGHRA, CDR2 YSYEKL. This CDR3 contains 15 residues. The CDR3 loop is CASSPSQGPYNEQFF. The CDR3 bases are TGCGCCAGCAGCCCCTCACAAGGCCCCTACAATGAGCAGTTCTTC.

This chain connects TRBV5-1 to TRBJ2-3; 9 nucleotides agree with TRBD2. The trim removed 4 bases at V and 2 bases at J, leaving 8 bases unmatched. Per the germline V gene, CDR1 is SGHRS and CDR2 is YFSETQ. There are 16 residues in the CDR3. CDR3: CASSTRTSAFTDTQYF. The CDR3 nucleotides read TGCGCCAGCAGCACGAGGACTAGCGCCTTCACAGATACGCAGTATTTT. Using reference TRBV5-1 and TRBJ2-3 for the parts outside the CDR3, the full variable domain is KAGVTQTPRYLIKTRGQQVTLSCSPISGHRSVSWYQQTPGQGLQFLFEYFSETQRNKGNFPGRFSGRQFSNSRSEMNVSTLELGDSALYLCASSTRTSAFTDTQYFGPGTRLTVL.

V is TRBV29-1 and J is TRBJ2-5, with D unresolved. The CDR3 contains 13 residues. Germline assignment: CDR1 SQVTM and CDR2 ANQGSEA. The germline V and J ends were trimmed by 4 bases and 5 bases, with 14 bases remaining between them. This chain's CDR3 is CSVGVRRFETQYF. DNA of the CDR3: TGCAGCGTTGGTGTCCGCAGGTTCGAGACCCAGTACTTC.